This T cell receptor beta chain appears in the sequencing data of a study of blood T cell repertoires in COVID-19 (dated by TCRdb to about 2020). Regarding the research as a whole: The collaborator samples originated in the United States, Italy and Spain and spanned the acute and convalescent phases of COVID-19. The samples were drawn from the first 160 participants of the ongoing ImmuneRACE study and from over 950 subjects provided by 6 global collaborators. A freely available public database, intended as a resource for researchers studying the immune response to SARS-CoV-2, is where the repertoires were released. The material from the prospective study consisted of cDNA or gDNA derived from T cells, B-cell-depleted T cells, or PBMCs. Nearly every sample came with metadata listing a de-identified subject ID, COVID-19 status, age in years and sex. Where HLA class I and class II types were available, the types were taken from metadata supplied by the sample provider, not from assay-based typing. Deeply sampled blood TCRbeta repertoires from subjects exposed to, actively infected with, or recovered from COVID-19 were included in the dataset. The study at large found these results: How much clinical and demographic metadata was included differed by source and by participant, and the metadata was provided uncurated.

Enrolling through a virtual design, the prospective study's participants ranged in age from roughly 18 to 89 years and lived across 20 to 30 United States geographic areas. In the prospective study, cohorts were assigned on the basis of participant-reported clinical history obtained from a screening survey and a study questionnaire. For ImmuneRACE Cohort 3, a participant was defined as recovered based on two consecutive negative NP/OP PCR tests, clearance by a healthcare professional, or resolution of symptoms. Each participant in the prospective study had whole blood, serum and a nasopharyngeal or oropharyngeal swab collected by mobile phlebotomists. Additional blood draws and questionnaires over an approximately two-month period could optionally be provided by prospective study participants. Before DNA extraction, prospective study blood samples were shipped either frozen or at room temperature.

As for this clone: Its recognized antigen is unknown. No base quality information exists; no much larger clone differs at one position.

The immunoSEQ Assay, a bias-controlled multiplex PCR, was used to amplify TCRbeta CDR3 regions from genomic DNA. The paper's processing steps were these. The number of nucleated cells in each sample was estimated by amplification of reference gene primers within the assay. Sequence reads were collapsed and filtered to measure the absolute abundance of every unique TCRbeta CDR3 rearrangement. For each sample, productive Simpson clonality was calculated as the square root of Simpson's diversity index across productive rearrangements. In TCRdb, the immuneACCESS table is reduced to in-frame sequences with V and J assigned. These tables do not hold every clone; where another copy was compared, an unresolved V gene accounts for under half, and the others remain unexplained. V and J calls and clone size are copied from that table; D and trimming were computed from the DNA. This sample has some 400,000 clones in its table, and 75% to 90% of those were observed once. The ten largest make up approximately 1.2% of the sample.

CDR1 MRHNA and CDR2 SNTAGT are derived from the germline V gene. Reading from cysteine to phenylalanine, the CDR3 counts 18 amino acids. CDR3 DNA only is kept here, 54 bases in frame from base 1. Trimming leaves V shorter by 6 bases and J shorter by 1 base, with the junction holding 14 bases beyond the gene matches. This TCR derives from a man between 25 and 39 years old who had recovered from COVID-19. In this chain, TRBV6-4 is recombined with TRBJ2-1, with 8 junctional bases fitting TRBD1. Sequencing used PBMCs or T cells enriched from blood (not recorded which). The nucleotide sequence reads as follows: TGTGCCAGCAGCCCTCTAAAGGGGAGACAGGGGTCCTACAATGAGCAGTTCTTC. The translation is CASSPLKGRQGSYNEQFF.